This T cell receptor beta chain was observed in a study of cytomegalovirus exposure and HLA in healthy donors. 13 Jbeta primers and 60 Vbeta primers were used for the PCR. Profiling relied on immunoSEQ multiplex PCR, and the TCRdb table lists in-frame clones only, not all of them. The data hold 180,000 or so clones, with approximately 9.5% observed a single time. Trimming cost V 1 base and J 2 bases; bases outside gene matches: 7. Germline loops: CDR1 LNHDA, CDR2 SQIVND (reference sequence). CDR3 length: 17 amino acids. This clone was seen a few times. Material: PBMCs. The origin of this receptor is a woman in her twenties or thirties in good health and CMV-seropositive. The chain joins TRBV19 to TRBJ2-7; TRBD1 matches at 11 bases. The CDR3 DNA follows: TGTGCCAGTAGTATAGTTGCTCCGGGACAGGGGGCCTACGAGCAGTACTTC. Encoded protein: CASSIVAPGQGAYEQYF.